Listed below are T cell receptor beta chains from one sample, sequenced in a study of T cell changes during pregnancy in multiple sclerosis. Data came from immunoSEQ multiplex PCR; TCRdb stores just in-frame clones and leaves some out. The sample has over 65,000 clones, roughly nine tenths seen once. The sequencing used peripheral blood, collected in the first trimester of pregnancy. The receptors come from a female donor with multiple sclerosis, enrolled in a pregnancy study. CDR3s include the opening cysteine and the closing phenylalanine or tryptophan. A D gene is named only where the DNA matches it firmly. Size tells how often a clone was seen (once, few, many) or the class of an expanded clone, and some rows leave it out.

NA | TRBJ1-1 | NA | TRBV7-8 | CASSSALGSSMAEAFF | TGTGCCAGCAGCTCCGCACTAGGGAGCTCGATGGCTGAAGCTTTCTTT
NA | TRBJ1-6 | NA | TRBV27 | CASSLPSGNSPLHF | TGTGCCAGCAGTTTACCGTCGGGTAATTCACCCCTCCACTTT
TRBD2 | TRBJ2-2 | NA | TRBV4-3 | CASSQDLAGDTGELFF | TGCGCCAGCAGCCAAGATTTAGCGGGGGACACCGGGGAGCTGTTTTTT
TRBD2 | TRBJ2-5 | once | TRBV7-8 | CASSLREFETQYF | TGTGCCAGCAGCTTGCGGGAGTTCGAGACCCAGTACTTC
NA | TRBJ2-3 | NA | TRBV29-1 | CSVGVRGGRPPNTDTQYF | TGCAGCGTTGGAGTACGAGGCGGAAGACCCCCCAACACAGATACGCAGTATTTT
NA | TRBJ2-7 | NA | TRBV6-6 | CASSGQVYEQYF | TGTGCCAGCAGTGGGCAGGTATACGAGCAGTACTTC
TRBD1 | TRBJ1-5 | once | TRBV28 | CASSPGTGGSNQPQHF | TGTGCCAGCAGTCCGGGGACAGGGGGGAGCAATCAGCCCCAGCATTTT
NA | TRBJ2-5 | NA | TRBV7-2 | CASSLWAGKIQETQYF | TGTGCCAGCAGCTTATGGGCAGGAAAAATTCAAGAGACCCAGTACTTC
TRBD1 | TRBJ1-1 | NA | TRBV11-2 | CASRSLRGRNTEAFF | TGTGCCAGCAGGTCACTCAGGGGGCGTAACACTGAAGCTTTCTTT
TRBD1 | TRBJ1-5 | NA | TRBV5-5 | CASSRDSLDSNQPQHF | TGTGCCAGCAGCAGGGACAGCCTTGATAGCAATCAGCCCCAGCATTTT
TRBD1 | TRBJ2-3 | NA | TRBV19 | CASSIFPGTGSTRTSTDTQYF | TGTGCCAGTAGTATCTTCCCCGGGACAGGGTCCACCAGAACTAGCACAGATACGCAGTATTTT
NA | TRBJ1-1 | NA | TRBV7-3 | CASSSDRNTEAFF | TGTGCCAGCAGCTCGGACAGGAACACTGAAGCTTTCTTT
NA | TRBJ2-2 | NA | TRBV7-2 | CASSKYSANTGELFF | TGTGCCAGCAGCAAGTACAGTGCTAACACCGGGGAGCTGTTTTTT
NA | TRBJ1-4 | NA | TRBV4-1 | CASSQGGGTNEKLFF | TGCGCCAGCAGCCAAGGAGGGGGAACTAATGAAAAACTGTTTTTT
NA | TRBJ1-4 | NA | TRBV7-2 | CASSLGPDTNEKLFF | TGTGCCAGCAGCTTAGGGCCAGATACTAATGAAAAACTGTTTTTT